The 16 T cell receptor beta chains in this list originate from one sample, sequenced in a study of OX40 agonist ivuxolimab in advanced cancers. Clones were sequenced by immunoSEQ multiplex PCR, and TCRdb holds only the in-frame ones, with some missing. The sample consists of around 70,000 clones, 85% to 90% of them appearing once. Source: CD4+ or CD8+ T cells sorted from blood, taken in a trial of the OX40 agonist ivuxolimab. These receptors came from an adult with an advanced solid tumor such as melanoma, head and neck, liver or kidney cancer.

This clone was found once. This chain connects TRBV7-9 to TRBJ2-3, with D possibly matching TRBD1 (6 bases). The V and J ends lost 5 bases and 2 bases respectively, with 11 bases between them. The CDR3 extends over 14 amino acids. Germline values: CDR1 SEHNR, CDR2 FQNEAQ (reference sequence). The chain's CDR3 is CASSLRGNTDTQYF. The CDR3 DNA reads TGTGCCAGCAGCCTGAGGGGGAACACAGATACGCAGTATTTT.

The genes are TRBV5-1 and TRBJ1-2; 7 bases align to TRBD1. This CDR3 comprises 15 residues. In germline, CDR1 is SGHRS, CDR2 YFSETQ. J gave up 5 bases and V 0 bases, and 7 bases lay outside the gene matches. The CDR3 region has the DNA TGCGCCAGCAGCTTGGAGGGACAGATGGTATATGGCTACACCTTC. This gives the protein CASSLEGQMVYGYTF.

The chain employs TRBV28 and TRBJ2-3, with 9 bases lining up with TRBD2. V lost 7 bases to trimming and J lost 5 bases; unmatched junction nucleotides: 10. The germline V gene has CDR1 MDHEN and CDR2 SYDVKM. This CDR3 has 15 residues. The CDR3 nucleotides read TGTGCCAGCATCCTAAGGACTAGCGTACTAGATACGCAGTATTTT. It codes for CASILRTSVLDTQYF.

The J gene is TRBJ2-4, the V gene TRBV7-9, with a possible D match to TRBD2 (5 bases). Germline V gene lookup returns CDR1 SEHNR and CDR2 FQNEAQ (reference sequence). The CDR3 covers 13 residues. V dropped 10 bases and J dropped 3 bases, with 13 bases sitting between them. The CDR3 loop reads CATEGAGKNIQYF. Written as DNA, the CDR3 is TGTGCCACCGAGGGCGCAGGCAAAAACATTCAGTACTTC.

The gene calls are TRBV6-5 and TRBJ1-6; D is unresolved. The CDR3 has 15 residues. Trimming left V 5 bases short and J 8 bases short, with 16 bases between. Germline V gives CDR1 MNHEY, CDR2 SVGAGI. The DNA of the CDR3 is TGTGCCAGCAGTCCAAGGCCCGGGGAAGATTCACCCCTCCACTTT. Its translation: CASSPRPGEDSPLHF.

The chain couples TRBV7-9 to TRBJ2-2; D is uncertain. The CDR3 extends over 14 amino acids. Germline V CDR1 and CDR2: SEHNR, FQNEAQ (reference sequence). Trimming stripped 3 bases from V and 1 base from J, with 6 bases between. The CDR3: CASSFAGNTGELFF. For the CDR3, the DNA is TGTGCCAGCAGCTTCGCAGGGAACACCGGGGAGCTGTTTTTT.

The J gene is TRBJ2-2, the V gene TRBV6-1; possible D gene TRBD2, 5 bases. Germline V gene sequence: CDR1 MNHNS, CDR2 SASEGT. The CDR3 length is 13 residues. The germline V and J ends were trimmed by 8 bases and 2 bases, with 9 bases remaining between them. In nucleotides, the CDR3 is TGTGCCAGCGGGCTAGCAAACACCGGGGAGCTGTTTTTT. This sequence encodes CASGLANTGELFF.

The chain recombines TRBV25-1 with TRBJ1-1; 7 nucleotides line up with TRBD1. The ends lost 10 bases at V and 1 base at J; junction bases unmatched: 21. Germline V gene data show CDR1 as MGHDK and CDR2 as SYGVNS. This CDR3 has 18 amino acids. CDR3 protein: CATKGPPDRSFSNTEAFF. The CDR3 bases are TGTGCCACCAAGGGTCCTCCGGACAGGTCTTTTTCGAACACTGAAGCTTTCTTT.

The chain joins TRBV7-9 to TRBJ2-7, with no clear D. The ends were cut back, 5 bases at V and 2 bases at J, with 1 base in the middle. The CDR3 totals 10 residues. CDR1 and CDR2 from the germline V gene are SEHNR and FQNEAQ (reference sequence). The CDR3: CASSPYEQYF. CDR3 DNA sequence: TGTGCCAGCAGCCCCTACGAGCAGTACTTC.

The CDR3 region is CASSYWVGQPQHF. CDR3 DNA sequence: TGTGCCAGCAGTTATTGGGTCGGTCAGCCCCAGCATTTT. The V call is TRBV6-5, the J call TRBJ1-5; no clear D gene. The CDR3 runs to 13 residues. Trimming cost V 3 bases and J 6 bases, with 9 bases left between them. From germline, CDR1 is MNHEY and CDR2 SVGAGI.

The rearrangement links TRBV10-3 to TRBJ2-1, with a tentative D call TRBD1 (8 bases). Trimming stripped 5 bases from V and 5 bases from J, with 13 bases between. This CDR3 has 14 amino acids. Germline V gives CDR1 ENHRY, CDR2 SYGVKD. In nucleotides, the CDR3 is TGTGCCATCAGTCTACAGGGGGGGGACAATGAGCAGTTCTTC. This translates into CAISLQGGDNEQFF.

The chain carries TRBV5-1 and TRBJ2-3, with TRBD1 as a possible D gene (6 bases). The length of the CDR3 is 16 residues. Germline V gives CDR1 SGHRS, CDR2 YFSETQ. V lost 4 bases and J 3 bases, leaving 18 bases between the germline ends. The CDR3 region has the DNA TGCGCCAGCAGCGGGGGACAATCCCTTGCAACAGATACGCAGTATTTT. Encoded protein: CASSGGQSLATDTQYF.

The chain recombines TRBV6-6 with TRBJ1-2; D is undetermined. Trimming stripped 8 bases from V and 4 bases from J, with 20 bases between. CDR3 length: 15 residues. The germline CDR1 and CDR2 sequences are MNHNY and SVGAGI (reference sequence). In nucleotides, the CDR3 is TGTGCCAGCTGTTTAGGGAGAGGAAATCTCTATGGCTACACCTTC. Amino acid sequence: CASCLGRGNLYGYTF.

The chain joins TRBV5-1 to TRBJ2-4; TRBD1 matches at 9 bases. Germline V gives CDR1 SGHRS, CDR2 YFSETQ. The CDR3 loop spans 14 amino acids. Trimming cost V 3 bases and J 5 bases; bases outside gene matches: 3. The CDR3 reads CASSSTGGENIQYF. CDR3 nucleotide sequence: TGCGCCAGCAGCTCCACAGGGGGCGAAAACATTCAGTACTTC.

This chain links TRBV6-6 with TRBJ1-4; 8 bases align to TRBD1. The trim removed 6 bases at V and 5 bases at J, leaving 5 bases unmatched. The CDR3 is 14 residues long. Germline V gene lookup returns CDR1 MNHNY and CDR2 SVGAGI (reference sequence). This CDR3 is CASSRRTGNEKLFF. DNA of the CDR3: TGTGCCAGCAGCCGTAGGACAGGGAATGAAAAACTGTTTTTT.

This chain connects TRBV18 to TRBJ1-5; D is ambiguous. The CDR3 runs 15 residues. V was clipped by 1 base and J by 0 bases, with 7 bases between them. The germline gives CDR1 KGHSH, CDR2 LQKENI. CDR3 in amino acids: CASSPRSNSNQPQHF. The CDR3 DNA sequence: TGTGCCAGCTCACCACGCAGCAATAGCAATCAGCCCCAGCATTTT.